This T cell receptor beta chain was found in a study of OX40 agonist ivuxolimab in advanced cancers. Study-level information: Patients received ivuxolimab, an intravenous treatment, every 2 weeks at 0.01 to 10 mg/kg. Under the entry rules, prior anti-PD-1, anti-PD-L1 or anti-CTLA-4 therapy was allowed, and about 40% had some. Males comprised about 84% of the group, whose mean age was roughly 64 years (range 23 to 79). Three patients showed partial responses: one hepatocellular carcinoma and two cutaneous melanoma cases.

Measured with immunoSEQ multiplex PCR; TCRdb has only the in-frame clones, and not every one. The data hold some 46,000 clones, with roughly 90% observed a single time. This clone occurred once. Germline loops: CDR1 SGHAT, CDR2 FQNNGV. V was clipped by 1 base and J by 5 bases, with 12 bases between them. The CDR3 extends over 14 amino acids. Here the sequenced sample was CD4+ or CD8+ T cells sorted from blood, taken in a trial of the OX40 agonist ivuxolimab. The chain is built from TRBV11-2 and TRBJ2-7; maybe TRBD1 (5 bases). This clonotype was obtained from an adult with an advanced solid tumor such as melanoma, head and neck, liver or kidney cancer. The CDR3 sequence is CASSLAGRENEQYF. The CDR3 DNA reads TGTGCCAGCAGCTTAGCTGGCAGGGAAAACGAGCAGTACTTC.